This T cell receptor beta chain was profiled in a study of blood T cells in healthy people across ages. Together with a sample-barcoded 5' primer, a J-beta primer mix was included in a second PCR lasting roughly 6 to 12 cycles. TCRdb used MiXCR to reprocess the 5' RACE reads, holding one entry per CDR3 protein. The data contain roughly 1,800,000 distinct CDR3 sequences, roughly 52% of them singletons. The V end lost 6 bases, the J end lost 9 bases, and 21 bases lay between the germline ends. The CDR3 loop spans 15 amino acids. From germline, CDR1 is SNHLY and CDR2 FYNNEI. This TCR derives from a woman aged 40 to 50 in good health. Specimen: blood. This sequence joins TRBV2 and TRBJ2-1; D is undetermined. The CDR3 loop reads CASRASIQPSGEQFF. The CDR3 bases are TGTGCCAGCAGAGCTAGTATCCAGCCCTCCGGTGAGCAGTTCTTC. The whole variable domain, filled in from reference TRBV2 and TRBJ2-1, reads EPEVTQTPSHQVTQMGQEVILRCVPISNHLYFYWYRQILGQKVEFLVSFYNNEISEKSEIFDDQFSVERPDGSNFTLKIRSTKLEDSAMYFCASRASIQPSGEQFFGPGTRLTVL.